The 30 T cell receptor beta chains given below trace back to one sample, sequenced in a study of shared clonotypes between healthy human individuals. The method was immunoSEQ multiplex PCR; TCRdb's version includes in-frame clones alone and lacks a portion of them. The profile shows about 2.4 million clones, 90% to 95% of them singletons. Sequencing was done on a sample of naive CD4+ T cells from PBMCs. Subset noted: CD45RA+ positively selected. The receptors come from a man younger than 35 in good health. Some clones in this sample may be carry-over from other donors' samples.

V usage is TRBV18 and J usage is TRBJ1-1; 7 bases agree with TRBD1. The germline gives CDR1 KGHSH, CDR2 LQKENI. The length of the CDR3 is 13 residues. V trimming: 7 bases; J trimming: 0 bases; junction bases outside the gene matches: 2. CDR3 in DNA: TGTGCCAGCTTACAGGGGTTGAACACTGAAGCTTTCTTT. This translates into CASLQGLNTEAFF.

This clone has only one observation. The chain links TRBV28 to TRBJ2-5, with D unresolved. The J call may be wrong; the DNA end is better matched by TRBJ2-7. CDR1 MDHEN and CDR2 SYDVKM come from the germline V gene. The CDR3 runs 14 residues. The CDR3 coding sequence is TGTGCCAGCAGTTTGGTGGACGGCTCCTACGAGCAGTACTTC. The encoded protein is CASSLVDGSYEQYF.

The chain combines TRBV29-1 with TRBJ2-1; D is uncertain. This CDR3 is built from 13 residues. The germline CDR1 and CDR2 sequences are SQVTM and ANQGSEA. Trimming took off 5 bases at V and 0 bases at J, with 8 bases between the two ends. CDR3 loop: CSVRPRSYNEQFF. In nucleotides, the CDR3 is TGCAGCGTTCGTCCGCGCTCCTACAATGAGCAGTTCTTC.

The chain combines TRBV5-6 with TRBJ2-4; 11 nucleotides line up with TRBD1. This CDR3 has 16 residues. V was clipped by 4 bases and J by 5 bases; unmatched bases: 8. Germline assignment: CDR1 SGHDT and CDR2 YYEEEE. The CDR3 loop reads CASSIRDRGSQNIQYF. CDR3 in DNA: TGTGCCAGCAGCATAAGGGACAGGGGGTCCCAAAACATTCAGTACTTC.

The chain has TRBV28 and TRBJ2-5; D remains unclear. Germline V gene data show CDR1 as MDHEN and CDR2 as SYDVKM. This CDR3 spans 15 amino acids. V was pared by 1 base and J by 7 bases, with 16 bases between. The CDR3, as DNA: TGTGCCAGCAGTTTATTGACTGCCCCCAGTGTGACCCAGTACTTC. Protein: CASSLLTAPSVTQYF.

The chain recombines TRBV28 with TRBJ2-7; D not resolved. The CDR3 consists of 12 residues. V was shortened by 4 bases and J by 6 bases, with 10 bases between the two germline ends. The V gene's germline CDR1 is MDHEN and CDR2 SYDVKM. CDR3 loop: CASSSQQSEQYF. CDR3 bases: TGTGCCAGCAGTTCCCAGCAGTCCGAGCAGTACTTC.

CDR3 sequence reads: CASSPPQGTMNTEAFF. CDR3 coding DNA: TGTGCCAGCTCACCACCACAGGGCACTATGAACACTGAAGCTTTCTTT. This chain connects TRBV18 to TRBJ1-1, with D possibly matching TRBD1 (6 bases). Germline V lookup: CDR1 KGHSH, CDR2 LQKENI. Trimming took 0 bases from V and 0 from J, leaving 11 bases between them. The CDR3 is 16 residues long.

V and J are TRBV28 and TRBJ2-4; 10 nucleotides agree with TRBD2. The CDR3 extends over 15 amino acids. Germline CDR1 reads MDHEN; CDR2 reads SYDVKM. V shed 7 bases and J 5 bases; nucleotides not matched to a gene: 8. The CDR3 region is CASTSAGGPQNIQYF. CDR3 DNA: TGTGCCAGCACGTCAGCGGGAGGGCCGCAAAACATTCAGTACTTC. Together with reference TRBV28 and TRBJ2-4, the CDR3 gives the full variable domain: DVKVTQSSRYLVKRTGEKVFLECVQDMDHENMFWYRQDPGLGLRLIYFSYDVKMKEKGDIPEGYSVSREKKERFSLILESASTNQTSMYLCASTSAGGPQNIQYFGAGTRLSVL.

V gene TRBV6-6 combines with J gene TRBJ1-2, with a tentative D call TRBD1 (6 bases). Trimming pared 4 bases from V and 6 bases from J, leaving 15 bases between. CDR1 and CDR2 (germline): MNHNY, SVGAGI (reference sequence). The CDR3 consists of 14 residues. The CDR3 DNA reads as TGTGCCAGCAGTTTCGGAGGGGGAAGCGATGGCTACACCTTC. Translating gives CASSFGGGSDGYTF.

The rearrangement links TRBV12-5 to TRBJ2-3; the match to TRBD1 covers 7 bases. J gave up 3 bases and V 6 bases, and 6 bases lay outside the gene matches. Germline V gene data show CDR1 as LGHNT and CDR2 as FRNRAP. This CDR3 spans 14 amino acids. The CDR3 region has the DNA TGTGCTAGTGGGACAGGGAAAGAGACAGATACGCAGTATTTT. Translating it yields CASGTGKETDTQYF.

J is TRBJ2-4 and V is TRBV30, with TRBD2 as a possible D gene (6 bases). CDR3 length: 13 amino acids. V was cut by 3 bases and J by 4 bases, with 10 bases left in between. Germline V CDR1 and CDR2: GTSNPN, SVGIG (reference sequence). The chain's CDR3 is CAWSRDSKNIQYF. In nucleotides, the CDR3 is TGTGCCTGGAGCAGGGACTCTAAAAACATTCAGTACTTC.

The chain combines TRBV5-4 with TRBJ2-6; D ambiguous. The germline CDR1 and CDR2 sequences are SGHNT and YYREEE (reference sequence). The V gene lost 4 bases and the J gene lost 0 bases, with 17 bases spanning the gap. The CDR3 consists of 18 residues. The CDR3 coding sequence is TGTGCCAGCAGCCCCTATGGCAGATCCGTCTCTGGGGCCAACGTCCTGACTTTC. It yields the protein CASSPYGRSVSGANVLTF.

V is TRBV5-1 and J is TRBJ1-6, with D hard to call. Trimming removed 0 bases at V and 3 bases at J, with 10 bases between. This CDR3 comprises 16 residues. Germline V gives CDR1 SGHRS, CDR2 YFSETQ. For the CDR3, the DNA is TGCGCCAGCAGCTTGGAGCCGAGCGTCTATAATTCACCCCTCCACTTT. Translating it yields CASSLEPSVYNSPLHF. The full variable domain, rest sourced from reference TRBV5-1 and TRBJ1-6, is KAGVTQTPRYLIKTRGQQVTLSCSPISGHRSVSWYQQTPGQGLQFLFEYFSETQRNKGNFPGRFSGRQFSNSRSEMNVSTLELGDSALYLCASSLEPSVYNSPLHFGNGTRLTVT.

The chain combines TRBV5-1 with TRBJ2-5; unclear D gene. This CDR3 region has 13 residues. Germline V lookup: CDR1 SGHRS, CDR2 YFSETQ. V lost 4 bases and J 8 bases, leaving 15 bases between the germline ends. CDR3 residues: CASSPPPDPTQYF. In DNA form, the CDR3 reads TGCGCCAGCAGCCCACCACCTGACCCTACCCAGTACTTC. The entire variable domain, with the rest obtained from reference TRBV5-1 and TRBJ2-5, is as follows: KAGVTQTPRYLIKTRGQQVTLSCSPISGHRSVSWYQQTPGQGLQFLFEYFSETQRNKGNFPGRFSGRQFSNSRSEMNVSTLELGDSALYLCASSPPPDPTQYFGPGTRLLVL.

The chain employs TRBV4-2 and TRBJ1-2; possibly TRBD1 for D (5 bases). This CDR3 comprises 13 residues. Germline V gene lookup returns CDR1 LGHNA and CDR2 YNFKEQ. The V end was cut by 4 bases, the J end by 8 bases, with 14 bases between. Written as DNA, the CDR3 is TGTGCCAGCAGCCGAGAGGGGCTGGAAGGCTACACCTTC. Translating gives CASSREGLEGYTF.

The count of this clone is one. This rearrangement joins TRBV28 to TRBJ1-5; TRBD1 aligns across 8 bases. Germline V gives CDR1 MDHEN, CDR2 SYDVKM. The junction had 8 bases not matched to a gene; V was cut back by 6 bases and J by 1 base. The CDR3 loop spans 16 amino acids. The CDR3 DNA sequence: TGTGCCAGCAGCTTTCTCCGACAGGGGAGCAATCAGCCCCAGCATTTT. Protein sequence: CASSFLRQGSNQPQHF.

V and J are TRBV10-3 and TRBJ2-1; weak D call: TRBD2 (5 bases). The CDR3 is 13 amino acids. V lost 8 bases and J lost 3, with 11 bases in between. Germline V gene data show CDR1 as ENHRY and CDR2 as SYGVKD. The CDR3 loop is CAIAGLNYNEQFF. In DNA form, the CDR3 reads TGTGCCATCGCAGGACTTAACTACAATGAGCAGTTCTTC.

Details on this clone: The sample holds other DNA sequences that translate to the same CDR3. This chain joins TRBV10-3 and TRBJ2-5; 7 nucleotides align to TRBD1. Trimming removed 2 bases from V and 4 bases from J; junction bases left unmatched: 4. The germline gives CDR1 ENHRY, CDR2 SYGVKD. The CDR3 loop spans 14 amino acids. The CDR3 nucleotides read TGTGCCATCAGTGAGAGTACAGGGGTAGAGACCCAGTACTTC. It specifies CAISESTGVETQYF.

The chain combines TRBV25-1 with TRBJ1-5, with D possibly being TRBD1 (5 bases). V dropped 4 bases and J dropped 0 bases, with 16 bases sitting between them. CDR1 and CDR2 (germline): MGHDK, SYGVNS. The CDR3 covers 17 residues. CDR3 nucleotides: TGTGCCAGCAGTGCCCAAGGGGCAGGGAATAGCAATCAGCCCCAGCATTTT. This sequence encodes CASSAQGAGNSNQPQHF. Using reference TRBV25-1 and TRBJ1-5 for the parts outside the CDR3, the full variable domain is EADIYQTPRYLVIGTGKKITLECSQTMGHDKMYWYQQDPGMELHLIHYSYGVNSTEKGDLSSESTVSRIRTEHFPLTLESARPSHTSQYLCASSAQGAGNSNQPQHFGDGTRLSIL.

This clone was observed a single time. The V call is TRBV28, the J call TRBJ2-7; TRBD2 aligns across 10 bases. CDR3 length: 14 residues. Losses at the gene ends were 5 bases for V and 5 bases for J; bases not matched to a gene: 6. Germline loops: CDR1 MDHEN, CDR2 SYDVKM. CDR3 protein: CASSTPGLAHEQYF. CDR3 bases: TGTGCCAGCAGTACTCCGGGACTAGCGCACGAGCAGTACTTC.

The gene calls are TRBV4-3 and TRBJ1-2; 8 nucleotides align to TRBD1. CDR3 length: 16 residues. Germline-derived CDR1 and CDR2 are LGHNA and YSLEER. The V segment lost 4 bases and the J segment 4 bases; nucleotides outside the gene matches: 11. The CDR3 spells CASSLHIRTGPYGYTF. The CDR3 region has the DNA TGCGCCAGCAGCCTCCACATCCGGACAGGGCCCTATGGCTACACCTTC.

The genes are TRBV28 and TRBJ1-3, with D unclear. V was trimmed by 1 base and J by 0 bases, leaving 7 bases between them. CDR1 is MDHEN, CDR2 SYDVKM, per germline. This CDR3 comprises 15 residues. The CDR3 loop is CASSLLGDSGNTIYF. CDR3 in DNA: TGTGCCAGCAGTTTATTGGGAGACTCTGGAAACACCATATATTTT.

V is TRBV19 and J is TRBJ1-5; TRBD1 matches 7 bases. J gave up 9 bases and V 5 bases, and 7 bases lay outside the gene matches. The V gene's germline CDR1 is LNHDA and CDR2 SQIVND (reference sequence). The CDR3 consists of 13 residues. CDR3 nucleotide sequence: TGTGCCAGTAGTGGAGACAGGGTGAGGCCCCAGCATTTT. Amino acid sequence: CASSGDRVRPQHF.

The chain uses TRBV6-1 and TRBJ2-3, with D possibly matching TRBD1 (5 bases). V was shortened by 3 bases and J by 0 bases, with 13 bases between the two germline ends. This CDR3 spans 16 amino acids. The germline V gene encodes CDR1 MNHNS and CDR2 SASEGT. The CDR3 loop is CASSDGRVSSTDTQYF. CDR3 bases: TGTGCCAGCAGTGACGGCAGGGTTTCTAGCACAGATACGCAGTATTTT.

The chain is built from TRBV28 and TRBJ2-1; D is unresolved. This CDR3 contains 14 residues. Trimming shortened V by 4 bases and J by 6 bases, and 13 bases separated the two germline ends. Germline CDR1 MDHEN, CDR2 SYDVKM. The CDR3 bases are TGTGCCAGCAGTTCAATAGACACCCTCAATGAGCAGTTCTTC. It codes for CASSSIDTLNEQFF.

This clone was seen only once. CDR3 residues: CASSPPGGMNIQYF. CDR3 sequence (DNA): TGTGCCAGCAGCCCACCGGGGGGGATGAACATTCAGTACTTC. The rearrangement joins TRBV7-6 to TRBJ2-4; TRBD2 matches at 8 bases. This CDR3 spans 14 amino acids. Germline CDR1 reads SGHVS; CDR2 reads FNYEAQ. With V trimmed by 5 bases and J by 7 bases, 7 bases remained unmatched.

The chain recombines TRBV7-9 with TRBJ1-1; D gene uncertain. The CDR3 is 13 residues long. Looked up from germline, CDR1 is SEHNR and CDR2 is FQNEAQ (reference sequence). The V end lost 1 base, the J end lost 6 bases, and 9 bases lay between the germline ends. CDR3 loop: CASSLDGSPEAFF. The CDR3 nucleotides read TGTGCCAGCAGCTTAGATGGCAGCCCTGAAGCTTTCTTT.

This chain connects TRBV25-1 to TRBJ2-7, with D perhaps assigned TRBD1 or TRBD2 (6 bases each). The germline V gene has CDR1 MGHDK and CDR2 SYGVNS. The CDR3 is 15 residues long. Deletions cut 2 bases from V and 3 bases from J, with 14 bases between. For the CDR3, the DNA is TGTGCCAGCAGTGAAGAGGGGGGAGTTGACTACGAGCAGTACTTC. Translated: CASSEEGGVDYEQYF.

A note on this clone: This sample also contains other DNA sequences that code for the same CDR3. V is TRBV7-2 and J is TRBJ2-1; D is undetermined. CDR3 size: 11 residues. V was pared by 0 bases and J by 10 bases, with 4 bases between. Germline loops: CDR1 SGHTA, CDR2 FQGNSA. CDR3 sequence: CASSLATEQFF. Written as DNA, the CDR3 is TGTGCCAGCAGCTTAGCCACAGAGCAGTTCTTC.

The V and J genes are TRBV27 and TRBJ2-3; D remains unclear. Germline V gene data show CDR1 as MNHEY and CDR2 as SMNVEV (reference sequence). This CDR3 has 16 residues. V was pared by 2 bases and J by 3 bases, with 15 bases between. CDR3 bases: TGTGCCAGCAGTTTACGGTCAGACTGGGGAACAGATACGCAGTATTTT. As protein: CASSLRSDWGTDTQYF.